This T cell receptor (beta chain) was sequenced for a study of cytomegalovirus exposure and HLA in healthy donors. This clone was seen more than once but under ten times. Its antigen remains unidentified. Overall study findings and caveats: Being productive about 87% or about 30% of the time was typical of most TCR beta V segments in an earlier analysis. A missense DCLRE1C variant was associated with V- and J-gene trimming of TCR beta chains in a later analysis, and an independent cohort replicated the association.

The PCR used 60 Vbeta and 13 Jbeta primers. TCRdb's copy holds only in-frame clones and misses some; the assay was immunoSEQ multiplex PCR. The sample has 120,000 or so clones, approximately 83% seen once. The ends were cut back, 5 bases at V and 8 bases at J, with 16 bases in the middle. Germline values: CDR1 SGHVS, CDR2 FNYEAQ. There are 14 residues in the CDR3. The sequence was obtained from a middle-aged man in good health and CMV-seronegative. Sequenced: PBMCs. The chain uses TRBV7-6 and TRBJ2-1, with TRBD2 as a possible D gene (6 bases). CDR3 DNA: TGTGCCAGCAGCGCACGGGGGAAGTTCGATGAGCAGTTCTTC. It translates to CASSARGKFDEQFF.